This T cell receptor (beta chain) comes out of a study of cytomegalovirus exposure and HLA in healthy donors. Study information: When 300 to 500 donors were genotyped, just over 80% of them were found to fall in the Caucasian-associated ancestry cluster.

The PCR made use of 60 Vbeta and 13 Jbeta primers. Method: immunoSEQ multiplex PCR; TCRdb's copy keeps in-frame clones and lacks some. In the table there are around 150,000 clones, about 78% of which are singletons. Points from the study as a whole: With further analysis later on, most CMV-associated TCR beta chains appeared HLA-restricted. Analysis was carried out at a later point, and it linked a missense DCLRE1C variant to TCR beta V- and J-gene trimming. The study had only CMV serostatus as immune exposure information.

Notes on this clone: What it binds is unknown.

Germline lookup yields CDR1 SGDLS and CDR2 YYNGEE. V lost 0 bases and J 1 base, leaving 8 bases between the germline ends. The CDR3 runs 14 residues. The specimen sequenced was PBMCs. This sequence was found in a male donor in good health and CMV-seronegative. V gene TRBV9 combines with J gene TRBJ2-7; D possibly corresponds to TRBD2 (5 bases). In DNA form, the CDR3 reads TGTGCCAGCAGCGTAGACGGGGAATCCTACGAGCAGTACTTC. Its translation: CASSVDGESYEQYF.